Shown below are 16 T cell receptor beta chains from a single sample sequenced in a study of blood T cell repertoires in COVID-19. Generated by immunoSEQ multiplex PCR, the TCRdb table keeps only in-frame clones and is missing some. Of roughly 72,000 clones in the sample, roughly 91% were seen once. The sample taken for sequencing was peripheral blood. These receptors were collected from a human donor in a cohort sampled during active COVID-19.

This sequence joins TRBV5-6 and TRBJ2-3; D might be TRBD2 (6 bases). Trimming pared 0 bases from V and 3 bases from J, leaving 17 bases between. The CDR3 extends over 17 amino acids. Germline V gene data show CDR1 as SGHDT and CDR2 as YYEEEE. CDR3 sequence (DNA): TGTGCCAGCAGCTTGGCCGCAAATGGCGGGGAGACAGATACGCAGTATTTT. This translates into CASSLAANGGETDTQYF.

The chain carries TRBV7-9 and TRBJ1-2; TRBD1 matches at 7 bases. This CDR3 region has 14 residues. The V segment lost 7 bases and the J segment 2 bases; nucleotides outside the gene matches: 7. The germline V gene encodes CDR1 SEHNR and CDR2 FQNEAQ (reference sequence). The CDR3 here is CASIRQGENYGYTF. In DNA, the CDR3 is TGTGCCAGCATCCGACAGGGAGAGAACTATGGCTACACCTTC.

V gene TRBV4-1 combines with J gene TRBJ1-5; D is possibly TRBD1 (6 bases). V lost 0 bases and J 1 base, leaving 13 bases between the germline ends. Looked up from germline, CDR1 is MGHRA and CDR2 is YSYEKL. The CDR3 runs 17 residues. As DNA, the CDR3 is TGCGCCAGCAGCCAAGACCCCAGTGGACAGAGCAATCAGCCCCAGCATTTT. It encodes CASSQDPSGQSNQPQHF.

This clone has only one observation. J is TRBJ2-1 and V is TRBV5-4; 9 bases agree with TRBD1. Unmatched junction bases numbered 9, after V lost 4 bases and J lost 7 bases. This CDR3 is built from 15 residues. The V gene's germline CDR1 is SGHNT and CDR2 YYREEE (reference sequence). In DNA, the CDR3 is TGTGCCAGCAGCCTCGTTGGGACAGGGTATAATGAGCAGTTCTTC. Translation gives CASSLVGTGYNEQFF.

The chain combines TRBV7-3 with TRBJ2-1; possibly TRBD2 for D (5 bases). V lost 2 bases to trimming and J lost 5 bases, with 16 bases between them. This CDR3 is built from 16 residues. Germline V gives CDR1 SGHTA, CDR2 FQGTGA. This chain's CDR3 is CASSLSGLAGDNEQFF. The CDR3 nucleotides are TGTGCCAGCAGCTTATCCGGGCTAGCCGGGGACAATGAGCAGTTCTTC. The entire variable domain, with the rest obtained from reference TRBV7-3 and TRBJ2-1, is as follows: GAGVSQTPSNKVTEKGKYVELRCDPISGHTALYWYRQSLGQGPEFLIYFQGTGAADDSGLPNDRFFAVRPEGSVSTLKIQRTERGDSAVYLCASSLSGLAGDNEQFFGPGTRLTVL.

This sequence joins TRBV5-1 and TRBJ2-1, with D hard to call. From germline, CDR1 is SGHRS and CDR2 YFSETQ. Trimming pared 0 bases from V and 0 bases from J, leaving 13 bases between. This CDR3 spans 17 amino acids. The CDR3 DNA sequence: TGCGCCAGCAGCTTGGAACCTCAGCGTTCCTCCTACAATGAGCAGTTCTTC. Translating it yields CASSLEPQRSSYNEQFF.

V gene TRBV5-1 combines with J gene TRBJ2-1, with TRBD2 matching 12 bases. Germline CDR1 SGHRS, CDR2 YFSETQ. The V gene end was trimmed by 4 bases and the J gene end by 2 bases; junction bases not matched to a gene: 13. The CDR3 extends over 19 amino acids. This chain's CDR3 is CASSPQTSGSRGTYNEQFF. The CDR3 nucleotides are TGCGCCAGCAGCCCCCAGACTAGCGGGAGTAGGGGAACCTACAATGAGCAGTTCTTC.

The rearrangement uses TRBV24-1 and TRBJ2-7; D uncertain. The CDR3 totals 17 residues. Per germline, CDR1 KGHDR and CDR2 SFDVKD. V gave up 8 bases and J gave up 3 bases, with 25 bases separating them. DNA for the CDR3: TGTGCCACCAAAGTGATTTGTGGCAGGATGGAATGCTACGAGCAGTACTTC. It is translated as CATKVICGRMECYEQYF.

The V gene is TRBV5-1, the J gene TRBJ2-3; 14 positions match TRBD2. This CDR3 spans 18 amino acids. In germline, CDR1 is SGHRS, CDR2 YFSETQ. With 2 bases clipped from V and 1 base from J, the junction kept 6 bases outside the gene matches. In DNA, the CDR3 is TGCGCCAGCAGCTTCGGGACTAGCGGGGGAGGGGGCACAGATACGCAGTATTTT. Protein sequence: CASSFGTSGGGGTDTQYF.

The V gene is TRBV6-2 or TRBV6-3, the J gene TRBJ2-6, with D perhaps matching TRBD1 (6 bases). The length of the CDR3 is 17 residues. From germline, CDR1 is MNHEY and CDR2 SVGEGT. V was shortened by 1 base and J by 1 base, with 11 bases between the two germline ends. The chain's CDR3 is CASSYLQGSSGANVLTF. CDR3 coding DNA: TGTGCCAGCAGTTACTTGCAGGGGAGTTCTGGGGCCAACGTCCTGACTTTC.

In its sample, this clone was seen a few times. The chain has TRBV10-3 and TRBJ2-3, with D perhaps TRBD1 (5 bases). The germline V and J ends were trimmed by 10 bases and 0 bases, with 14 bases remaining between them. The CDR3 has 14 amino acids. Germline CDR1 and CDR2: ENHRY and SYGVKD. CDR3 nucleotides: TGTGCCACCCAGGGCAGTACTAGCACAGATACGCAGTATTTT. It encodes CATQGSTSTDTQYF.

J is TRBJ2-3 and V is TRBV27, with D possibly being TRBD2 (5 bases). Per the germline V gene, CDR1 is MNHEY and CDR2 is SMNVEV (reference sequence). The CDR3 totals 14 residues. V was cut by 4 bases and J by 2 bases, with 10 bases left in between. CDR3: CASSYKRYTDTQYF. CDR3 nucleotide sequence: TGTGCCAGCAGTTATAAGCGGTACACAGATACGCAGTATTTT.

The table lists this clone with a count of one. The chain uses TRBV7-2 and TRBJ2-3; D perhaps matches TRBD2 (6 bases). The CDR3 extends over 17 amino acids. Looked up from germline, CDR1 is SGHTA and CDR2 is FQGNSA. V was clipped by 3 bases and J by 4 bases, with 20 bases between them. CDR3 DNA: TGTGCCAGCAGCTTGGAATACTTACTTAGCGGATCAGATACGCAGTATTTT. It translates to CASSLEYLLSGSDTQYF.

This clone showed up just a few times. The rearrangement joins TRBV5-4 to TRBJ1-5; TRBD1 agrees at 7 bases. The ends lost 1 base at V and 6 bases at J; junction bases unmatched: 7. The CDR3 length is 15 residues. Germline V gene sequence: CDR1 SGHNT, CDR2 YYREEE (reference sequence). The CDR3 DNA follows: TGTGCCAGCAGCTTGCAGGGGGTCTCGAGTCAGCCCCAGCATTTT. Translating it yields CASSLQGVSSQPQHF.

The chain has TRBV2 and TRBJ1-2; D gene unclear. The V end was cut by 7 bases, the J end by 0 bases, with 12 bases between. The germline V gene has CDR1 SNHLY and CDR2 FYNNEI. This CDR3 comprises 14 residues. The CDR3 DNA reads as TGTGCCAGCACGTCAGGCCTAACTAACTATGGCTACACCTTC. Residues: CASTSGLTNYGYTF.

The J gene is TRBJ1-2, the V gene TRBV27; 8 bases match TRBD1. The CDR3 extends over 14 amino acids. Losses at the gene ends were 5 bases for V and 1 base for J; bases not matched to a gene: 3. Germline V gene sequence: CDR1 MNHEY, CDR2 SMNVEV (reference sequence). The DNA for the CDR3 is TGTGCCAGCAGTCAGGACAGGGTTAACTATGGCTACACCTTC. It specifies CASSQDRVNYGYTF.